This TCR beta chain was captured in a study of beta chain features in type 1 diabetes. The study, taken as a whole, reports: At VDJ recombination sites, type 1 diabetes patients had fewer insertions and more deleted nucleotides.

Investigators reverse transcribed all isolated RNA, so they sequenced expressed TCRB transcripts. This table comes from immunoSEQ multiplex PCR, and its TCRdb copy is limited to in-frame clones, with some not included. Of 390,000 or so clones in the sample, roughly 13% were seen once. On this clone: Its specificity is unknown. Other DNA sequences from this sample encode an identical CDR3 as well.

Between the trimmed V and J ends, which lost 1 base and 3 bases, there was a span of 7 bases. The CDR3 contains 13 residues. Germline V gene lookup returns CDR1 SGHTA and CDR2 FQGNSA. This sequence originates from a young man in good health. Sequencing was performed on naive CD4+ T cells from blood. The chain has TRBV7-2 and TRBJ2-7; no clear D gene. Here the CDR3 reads CASSLGGGYEQYV. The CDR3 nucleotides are TGTGCCAGCAGCTTAGGTGGCGGCTACGAGCAGTACGTC.